The next 30 T cell receptor beta chains were all read from a single sample in a study of T cell clonality in common variable immunodeficiency. Some clones are missing from TCRdb's copy, which holds only in-frame ones; the method was immunoSEQ multiplex PCR. The repertoire yields 40,000 to 45,000 clones, none seen only once; the top ten contain 2.8%. Sequencing was performed on peripheral blood mononuclear cells. These receptors all stem from a person aged 18-70 years in good health.

This clone came up many times. The sequence runs out 3 residues before the end of the CDR3; the remainder is reconstructed from the germline J gene. The rearrangement joins TRBV6-1 to TRBJ2-3; D is possibly TRBD1 (5 bases). Trimming removed 3 bases at V and 2 bases at J, with 12 bases between. CDR1 is MNHNS and CDR2 is SASEGT in the germline V gene. This CDR3 has 15 residues. The chain's CDR3 is CASSDYFRDTDTQYF. CDR3 DNA, as far as it was read: TGTGCCAGCAGTGACTACTTCAGGGACACAGATACG.

This clone was picked up many times. Read sequence stops 3 residues before the CDR3 end, and the germline J gene provides the missing end. The V gene is TRBV18, the J gene TRBJ1-1; TRBD1 matches 8 bases. Losses at the gene ends were 3 bases for V and 0 bases for J; bases not matched to a gene: 3. CDR3 size: 15 residues. CDR1 and CDR2 (germline): KGHSH, LQKENI. The sequenced part of the CDR3 DNA is TGTGCCAGCTCACCGACGGACAGGGTGAACACTGAA. It translates to CASSPTDRVNTE. The CDR3 as a whole reads CASSPTDRVNTEAFF.

This clone appeared many times. The read is 3 residues too short to cover the CDR3 end, so that end is filled in from the germline J gene. The gene calls are TRBV5-1 and TRBJ2-2; 9 nucleotides line up with TRBD2. The CDR3 has 17 residues. V shed 4 bases and J 6 bases; nucleotides not matched to a gene: 13. Germline CDR1 SGHRS, CDR2 YFSETQ. The CDR3 loop reads CASSPNGGGVIAGELFF. The CDR3 bases that were read are TGCGCCAGCAGCCCGAATGGCGGGGGGGTCATTGCCGGGGAG.

This clone was seen ten or more times. The CDR3 bases that were read are TGTGCCAGCAGCTTAGCGGGGGGTCAGCCC. This encodes CASSLAGGQP. The complete CDR3 sequence is CASSLAGGQPQHF. This chain connects TRBV7-8 to TRBJ1-5, with D tentatively TRBD1 (5 bases). The read finishes 3 residues shy of the CDR3 end, and the germline J gene is used to complete it. The V gene lost 0 bases and the J gene lost 6 bases, with 6 bases spanning the gap. This CDR3 is 13 amino acids long. Per the germline V gene, CDR1 is SGHVS and CDR2 is FQNEAQ. Full variable domain (remainder filled in from reference TRBV7-8 and TRBJ1-5): GAGVSQSPRYKVAKRGQDVALRCDPISGHVSLFWYQQALGQGPEFLTYFQNEAQLDKSGLPSDRFFAERPEGSVSTLKIQRTQQEDSAVYLCASSLAGGQPQHFGDGTRLSIL.

This clone was observed at least ten times. The CDR3 end falls 3 residues outside the read, so it is completed with the germline J gene. This rearrangement joins TRBV5-1 to TRBJ2-5; D is unclear. This CDR3 region has 17 residues. Trimming took 4 bases from V and 5 from J, leaving 24 bases between them. Germline CDR1 reads SGHRS; CDR2 reads YFSETQ. CDR3 protein: CASSIHLGPEWSETQYF. The CDR3 bases that were read are TGCGCCAGCAGCATCCACCTAGGCCCCGAGTGGAGTGAGACC.

This clone was picked up many times. The read is 3 residues too short to cover the CDR3 end, so that end is filled in from the germline J gene. The chain links TRBV30 to TRBJ1-5; D is possibly TRBD1 (6 bases). Germline V gene sequence: CDR1 GTSNPN, CDR2 SVGIG (reference sequence). The CDR3 spans 12 residues. The V and J ends lost 0 bases and 6 bases respectively, with 6 bases between them. The sequenced CDR3 bases are TGTGCCTGGAGTGTACAGGGTCAGCCC. This codes for CAWSVQGQP. The whole CDR3 sequence is CAWSVQGQPQHF.

This clone occurred many times. The read gets to within 3 residues of the CDR3 end, and the germline J gene fills in the rest. V and J are TRBV7-9 and TRBJ1-1, with 7 bases lining up with TRBD1. The germline V gene has CDR1 SEHNR and CDR2 FQNEAQ (reference sequence). The J segment lost 5 bases and the V segment lost 2 bases, leaving 5 bases of the junction unmatched. The CDR3 runs 14 residues. The CDR3 sequence is CASSLFSGGTEAFF. The covered CDR3 bases are TGTGCCAGCAGCTTATTCTCAGGGGGGACTGAA.

In this sample, this clone turned up many times. The read is 3 residues too short to cover the CDR3 end, so that end is filled in from the germline J gene. The chain employs TRBV20-1 and TRBJ2-1, with D possibly being TRBD2 (6 bases). V gave up 4 bases and J gave up 2 bases, with 15 bases separating them. The CDR3 runs to 15 residues. In germline, CDR1 is DFQATT, CDR2 SNEGSKA (reference sequence). CDR3 sequence: CSATGTPVTYNEQFF. The part of the CDR3 DNA that was read is TGCAGTGCTACCGGGACTCCTGTCACCTACAATGAG.

This clone has ten or more counts. The read halts 3 residues ahead of the CDR3 end, with the missing end drawn from the germline J gene. The chain carries TRBV11-2 and TRBJ1-1, with TRBD1 identical over 7 bases. Germline CDR1 and CDR2: SGHAT and FQNNGV. With V trimmed by 2 bases and J by 5 bases, 8 bases remained unmatched. The CDR3 loop spans 15 amino acids. Here the CDR3 reads CASSLRTGVGTEAFF. The CDR3 bases that were read are TGTGCCAGCAGCTTACGAACAGGGGTGGGGACTGAA.

Many counts were recorded for this clone. The read gets to within 3 residues of the CDR3 end, and the germline J gene fills in the rest. This chain connects TRBV27 to TRBJ1-1, with TRBD1 matching 7 bases. The CDR3 runs to 14 residues. Germline CDR1 MNHEY, CDR2 SMNVEV (reference sequence). The ends lost 3 bases at V and 3 bases at J; junction bases unmatched: 4. The DNA read from the CDR3 is TGTGCCAGCAGTTTGCAAACAGGGGACACTGAA. It encodes CASSLQTGDTE. The CDR3 in full is CASSLQTGDTEAFF.

The sample holds many counts of this clone. The read falls 3 residues short of the CDR3 end, and the missing part is taken from the germline J gene. The chain couples TRBV5-6 to TRBJ2-1; D gene uncertain. Per the germline V gene, CDR1 is SGHDT and CDR2 is YYEEEE. Trimming stripped 3 bases from V and 3 bases from J, with 13 bases between. The CDR3 is 15 amino acids. The CDR3 protein is CASSSTPLFYNEQFF. CDR3 DNA, as far as it was read: TGTGCCAGCAGCTCCACACCGCTTTTCTACAATGAG.

There are many counts of this clone. The CDR3 is cut off 3 residues early in the read; its end comes from the germline J gene. This chain uses TRBV6-2 or TRBV6-3 with TRBJ2-1; D gene ambiguous. Germline V gene lookup returns CDR1 MNHEY and CDR2 SVGEGT. Deletions cut 0 bases from V and 4 bases from J, with 10 bases between. The CDR3 loop spans 15 amino acids. The part of the CDR3 DNA that was read is TGTGCCAGCAGTTACTCAATGTCTGTATACAATGAG. Translated, it gives CASSYSMSVYNE. The whole CDR3 protein is CASSYSMSVYNEQFF.

The table lists this clone with many counts. Read sequence stops 3 residues before the CDR3 end, and the germline J gene provides the missing end. The rearrangement links TRBV5-5 to TRBJ1-2, with TRBD1 matching over 7 bases. This CDR3 is 15 amino acids long. V lost 2 bases, J lost 2 bases, and 6 bases stayed unmatched. Looked up from germline, CDR1 is SGHKS and CDR2 is YYEKEE (reference sequence). The CDR3 DNA, read in part, is TGTGCCAGCAGCTTAGGGGAGACAGGGAACTATGGC. Its protein product is CASSLGETGNYG. The CDR3 reads in full as CASSLGETGNYGYTF. The complete variable domain, with remaining parts taken from reference TRBV5-5 and TRBJ1-2, reads DAGVTQSPTHLIKTRGQQVTLRCSPISGHKSVSWYQQVLGQGPQFIFQYYEKEERGRGNFPDRFSARQFPNYSSELNVNALLLGDSALYLCASSLGETGNYGYTFGSGTRLTVV.

This clone was counted ten times or more. The observed sequence ends 3 residues before the CDR3 terminus, with the missing tail filled in from the germline J gene. V and J are TRBV20-1 and TRBJ1-3; no clear D gene. There are 14 residues in the CDR3. The ends were cut back, 0 bases at V and 0 bases at J, with 6 bases in the middle. The germline V gene encodes CDR1 DFQATT and CDR2 SNEGSKA (reference sequence). CDR3 in amino acids: CSARDELSGNTIYF. The covered CDR3 bases are TGCAGTGCTAGAGACGAGCTCTCTGGAAACACC.

This CDR3 reads CASSLLGQGTYEQYF. CDR3 DNA (partial): TGTGCCAGCAGCTTATTGGGACAGGGGACCTACGAG. V is TRBV7-8 and J is TRBJ2-7; TRBD1 aligns across 10 bases. The read terminates 3 residues before the CDR3 end, so the remaining end is supplied by the germline J gene. CDR1 and CDR2 from the germline V gene are SGHVS and FQNEAQ. This CDR3 spans 15 amino acids. J was trimmed by 2 bases and V by 2 bases; bases with no gene match: 3.

This clone was counted many times. Read sequence stops 3 residues before the CDR3 end, and the germline J gene provides the missing end. V and J are TRBV2 and TRBJ2-3; TRBD1 matches 8 bases. The CDR3 length is 16 residues. Germline V gene sequence: CDR1 SNHLY, CDR2 FYNNEI. The chain's CDR3 is CASSEGGIHRGETQYF. The CDR3 bases that were read are TGTGCCAGCAGTGAAGGGGGAATTCACAGGGGGGAGACG.

This clone was detected ten times or more. The read halts 3 residues ahead of the CDR3 end, with the missing end drawn from the germline J gene. The chain uses TRBV19 and TRBJ2-1, with D unresolved. The germline CDR1 and CDR2 sequences are LNHDA and SQIVND (reference sequence). The CDR3 is 14 residues long. Trimming took off 6 bases at V and 0 bases at J, with 9 bases between the two ends. The sequenced part of the CDR3 DNA is TGTGCCAGTAGCGAGGCTAGCTCCTACAATGAG. It specifies CASSEASSYNE. From start to end, the CDR3 is CASSEASSYNEQFF.

This clone was recorded many times. The read ends 3 residues shy of where the CDR3 ends; the end is completed using the germline J gene. The V and J genes are TRBV18 and TRBJ1-6; 8 nucleotides line up with TRBD1. This CDR3 region has 14 residues. The germline V gene has CDR1 KGHSH and CDR2 LQKENI. The ends lost 3 bases at V and 5 bases at J; junction bases unmatched: 0. The CDR3 spells CASSPTGDNSPLHF. The sequenced CDR3 bases are TGTGCCAGCTCACCGACAGGGGATAATTCACCC.

Details on this clone: The missing CDR3 end, 3 residues past where the read stops, is filled in from the germline J gene. V usage is TRBV7-6 and J usage is TRBJ1-3; tentatively, D is TRBD1 (6 bases). The CDR3 sequence is 14 residues long. From germline, CDR1 is SGHVS and CDR2 FNYEAQ. V was shortened by 5 bases and J by 2 bases, with 10 bases between the two germline ends. The part of the CDR3 DNA that was read is TGTGCCAGCAGCCTTACAGGGACTGGAAACACC. Translated, it gives CASSLTGTGNT. The entire CDR3 reads CASSLTGTGNTIYF.

In this sample, this clone turned up many times. The CDR3 end falls 3 residues outside the read, so it is completed with the germline J gene. This sequence joins TRBV7-3 and TRBJ2-1, with D perhaps TRBD1 (6 bases). The CDR3 is 14 amino acids. The V gene's germline CDR1 is SGHTA and CDR2 FQGTGA. Deletions cut 2 bases from V and 6 bases from J, with 11 bases between. CDR3 sequence reads: CASSLAGAINEQFF. The DNA read from the CDR3 is TGTGCCAGCAGCTTAGCAGGGGCCATCAATGAG.

This clone was counted at least ten times. The read comes to an end 3 residues before the CDR3 does, leaving the germline J gene to fill in the end. The genes are TRBV19 and TRBJ2-5, with a tentative D call TRBD1 (6 bases). This CDR3 comprises 15 residues. V was pared by 0 bases and J by 1 base, with 9 bases between. Germline V gene data show CDR1 as LNHDA and CDR2 as SQIVND (reference sequence). The part of the CDR3 DNA that was read is TGTGCCAGTAGTATAGAACTACAGGGCCAAGAGACC. It specifies CASSIELQGQET. The complete CDR3 sequence is CASSIELQGQETQYF.

This clone was counted many times. The sequence runs out 3 residues before the end of the CDR3; the remainder is reconstructed from the germline J gene. The rearrangement uses TRBV4-1 and TRBJ2-7; tentative D call: TRBD1 (6 bases). CDR1 and CDR2 (germline): MGHRA, YSYEKL. The CDR3 spans 15 residues. With 4 bases removed from V and 2 bases from J, the gap between germline ends came to 15 bases. The CDR3: CASSPGTYNAYEQYF. CDR3 DNA (partial): TGCGCCAGCAGCCCCGGGACATACAATGCCTACGAG.

To note about this clone: Read coverage stops 3 residues before the CDR3 terminus; the germline J gene supplies the remainder. V is TRBV6-4 and J is TRBJ1-2; the D gene is possibly TRBD1 (6 bases). The CDR3 is made up of 15 amino acids. With 0 bases removed from V and 3 bases from J, the gap between germline ends came to 11 bases. Germline CDR1 MRHNA, CDR2 SNTAGT. The CDR3 protein is CASSDSGAPDYGYTF. CDR3 DNA, as far as it was read: TGTGCCAGCAGTGACTCGGGGGCGCCGGACTATGGC.

This clone appeared many times. The CDR3 end lies 3 residues beyond the end of the read and is filled in from the germline J gene. The same CDR3 is also encoded by other DNA sequences in this sample. This sequence joins TRBV6-1 and TRBJ2-3; TRBD1 matches 9 bases. The CDR3 has 15 residues. In germline, CDR1 is MNHNS, CDR2 SASEGT. Germline trimming cut 1 base from V and 1 base from J; bases unmatched to any gene: 0. The sequenced part of the CDR3 DNA is TGTGCCAGCAGTGAAGGGACAGGGGGCACAGATACG. The encoded protein is CASSEGTGGTDT. The whole CDR3 protein reads CASSEGTGGTDTQYF.

This clone was observed at least ten times. The read stops 3 residues short of the end of the CDR3; the missing end is completed from the germline J gene. The chain uses TRBV20-1 and TRBJ2-1; 10 nucleotides line up with TRBD2. The CDR3 covers 14 residues. Unmatched junction bases numbered 5, after V lost 3 bases and J lost 6 bases. Germline V lookup: CDR1 DFQATT, CDR2 SNEGSKA (reference sequence). The sequenced CDR3 bases are TGCAGTGCTAGTACTAGCGGGGCTTTCAATGAG. It codes for CSASTSGAFNE. The entire CDR3 sequence reads CSASTSGAFNEQFF.

This clone came up many times. Read coverage stops 3 residues before the CDR3 terminus; the germline J gene supplies the remainder. The chain links TRBV5-1 to TRBJ1-2, with 8 nucleotides matching TRBD1. Per germline, CDR1 SGHRS and CDR2 YFSETQ. The CDR3 totals 15 residues. Unmatched junction bases numbered 5, after V lost 4 bases and J lost 0 bases. CDR3 loop: CASSTGQVANYGYTF. CDR3 DNA (partial): TGCGCCAGCAGCACGGGACAGGTCGCTAACTATGGC.

This clone was counted ten times or more. The sequenced fragment ends 3 residues before the CDR3 boundary, so the rest is inferred from the germline J gene. V gene TRBV30 combines with J gene TRBJ1-1; 8 nucleotides agree with TRBD1. CDR1 is GTSNPN and CDR2 is SVGIG in the germline V gene (reference sequence). The CDR3 covers 15 residues. Losses at the gene ends were 2 bases for V and 6 bases for J; bases not matched to a gene: 11. The CDR3 reads CAWSMTGVFGSEAFF. Incomplete CDR3 DNA: TGTGCCTGGAGTATGACAGGGGTGTTTGGGTCTGAA.

This clone was found many times. The CDR3 goes on 3 residues after the read ends, and that part is filled in from the germline J gene. V gene TRBV7-6 combines with J gene TRBJ2-1, with 7 bases lining up with TRBD1. Germline assignment: CDR1 SGHVS and CDR2 FNYEAQ. Trimming at V came to 2 bases and at J to 2 bases, leaving 9 bases not matched to a gene. CDR3 size: 17 residues. The CDR3 reads CASSLSWTGSTYNEQFF. The DNA read from the CDR3 is TGTGCCAGCAGCTTATCCTGGACAGGATCTACCTACAATGAG.

This clone came up many times. Sequencing ends 3 residues short of the CDR3 end; the germline J gene provides the rest. The J gene is TRBJ2-5, the V gene TRBV13, with 8 nucleotides matching TRBD1. In germline, CDR1 is PRHDT, CDR2 FYEKMQ (reference sequence). This CDR3 has 14 amino acids. Germline trimming cut 2 bases from V and 2 bases from J; bases unmatched to any gene: 1. The sequenced part of the CDR3 DNA is TGTGCCAGCAGCTTAAGGACAGGGCAAGAGACC. Protein sequence: CASSLRTGQET. The entire CDR3 is CASSLRTGQETQYF. The full variable domain, completed using reference TRBV13 and TRBJ2-5, is AAGVIQSPRHLIKEKRETATLKCYPIPRHDTVYWYQQGPGQDPQFLISFYEKMQSDKGSIPDRFSAQQFSDYHSELNMSSLELGDSALYFCASSLRTGQETQYFGPGTRLLVL.

This clone was counted ten times or more. The missing CDR3 end, 3 residues past where the read stops, is filled in from the germline J gene. The rearrangement links TRBV19 to TRBJ2-3; possibly TRBD1 for D (7 bases). The CDR3 consists of 13 residues. V gave up 5 bases and J gave up 4 bases, with 10 bases separating them. In germline, CDR1 is LNHDA, CDR2 SQIVND (reference sequence). The CDR3 sequence is CASSFRGADTQYF. The part of the CDR3 DNA that was read is TGTGCCAGTAGTTTCAGGGGGGCAGATACG.